One and the same sample provided the 20 T cell receptor beta chains below, sequenced in a study of post-analysis software for immune sequencing data. Study-wide points: Several TRBV segments occurring more often in patients than controls included TRBV5-6, TRBV5-1 and TRBV20-1.

The authors incorporated unique molecular identifiers into the TCR beta cDNA libraries. In TCRdb, the PCR reads were re-called with MiXCR into one record per CDR3 protein. The profile shows about 540,000 distinct CDR3 sequences, 30% to 40% of them singletons. These receptors are not linked to any known antigen. Sequences were obtained from blood. These receptors were collected from a girl between 2 and 17 years old with multiple sclerosis.

This clonotype turned up a few times. The V call is TRBV12-3 or TRBV12-4, the J call TRBJ2-5; D is perhaps TRBD2 (6 bases). Trimming stripped 1 base from V and 10 bases from J, with 10 bases between. The CDR3 extends over 12 amino acids. CDR3 bases: TGTGCCAGCAGTTTAGAGGCGCGGGGCCAGTACTTC. Translation: CASSLEARGQYF.

The genes are TRBV20-1 and TRBJ1-2; 8 bases agree with TRBD1. The CDR3 contains 13 residues. The germline gives CDR1 DFQATT, CDR2 SNEGSKA (reference sequence). With 7 bases clipped from V and 2 bases from J, the junction kept 6 bases outside the gene matches. The CDR3 nucleotides read TGCAGTGGTTCGGACAGGGTAAACTATGGCTACACCTTC. Protein: CSGSDRVNYGYTF.

This sequence joins TRBV5-1 and TRBJ2-1; 16 nucleotides match TRBD2. Germline V gives CDR1 SGHRS, CDR2 YFSETQ. This CDR3 spans 16 amino acids. The V gene end was trimmed by 5 bases and the J gene end by 7 bases; junction bases not matched to a gene: 6. The CDR3 DNA follows: TGCGCCAGCAGGGCTCCGGGACTAGCGGGGGGGAATGAGCAGTTCTTC. Protein: CASRAPGLAGGNEQFF.

The chain carries TRBV12-3 or TRBV12-4 and TRBJ1-6; D is unresolved. Deletions cut 6 bases from V and 6 bases from J, with 9 bases between. This CDR3 is built from 13 residues. CDR3 region: CASRIGLNSPLHF. The CDR3 nucleotides read TGTGCCAGCAGGATCGGACTTAATTCACCCCTCCACTTT.

In its sample, this clonotype was seen a few times. This chain links TRBV4-1 with TRBJ2-5; 14 nucleotides line up with TRBD2. CDR3 length equals 17 residues. The V gene's germline CDR1 is MGHRA and CDR2 YSYEKL. Germline trimming cut 1 base from V and 4 bases from J; bases unmatched to any gene: 5. In nucleotides, the CDR3 is TGCGCCAGCAGCCAAGGGTTCGGGACTAGCGGGAGAGAGACCCAGTACTTC. As protein: CASSQGFGTSGRETQYF.

This chain connects TRBV4-1 to TRBJ1-6, with D tentatively TRBD1 (5 bases). CDR3 length: 14 amino acids. Germline CDR1 reads MGHRA; CDR2 reads YSYEKL. V dropped 3 bases and J dropped 10 bases, with 13 bases sitting between them. CDR3 sequence (DNA): TGCGCCAGCAGCCAGACTCCAGGGATCTCACCCCTCCACTTT. This encodes CASSQTPGISPLHF.

The V call is TRBV3-1, the J call TRBJ2-3, with a tentative D call TRBD2 (6 bases). CDR1 LGHDT and CDR2 YNNKEL come from the germline V gene (reference sequence). The CDR3 has 15 amino acids. Trimming removed 4 bases from V and 2 bases from J, with 13 bases in between. The CDR3 spells CASSLSGDLTDTQYF. The CDR3 DNA sequence: TGTGCCAGCAGCCTATCGGGGGACCTCACAGATACGCAGTATTTT.

This clonotype occurred a few times. The V and J genes are TRBV5-6 and TRBJ2-3; D unresolved. The CDR3 is 13 residues long. Germline V gives CDR1 SGHDT, CDR2 YYEEEE. Trimming stripped 2 bases from V and 5 bases from J, with 9 bases between. The CDR3 DNA sequence: TGTGCCAGCAGCTTTCCCAAAGGAGATACGCAGTATTTT. Its translation is CASSFPKGDTQYF.

The rearrangement links TRBV20-1 to TRBJ2-5, with a tentative D call TRBD2 (5 bases). V was cut by 3 bases and J by 2 bases, with 16 bases left in between. The CDR3 length is 15 residues. Germline V gives CDR1 DFQATT, CDR2 SNEGSKA (reference sequence). CDR3: CSASYPRTPQETQYF. The CDR3 coding sequence is TGCAGTGCTAGTTACCCTCGGACTCCTCAAGAGACCCAGTACTTC.

With regard to this clonotype: This could be a read error, since a much larger clone is one nucleotide away. The genes are TRBV29-1 and TRBJ2-7; TRBD2 matches at 7 bases. The CDR3 length is 14 residues. CDR1 and CDR2 (germline): SQVTM, ANQGSEA. V trimming: 1 base; J trimming: 7 bases; junction bases outside the gene matches: 10. CDR3 region: CSVEAAGLYNEQYF. In nucleotides, the CDR3 is TGCAGCGTTGAAGCAGCGGGGCTCTACAATGAGCAGTACTTC.

The gene calls are TRBV6-5 and TRBJ1-2; 7 bases match TRBD1. The CDR3 contains 14 residues. Trimming took 5 bases from V and 8 from J; bases not matched to a gene: 11. Germline V CDR1 and CDR2: MNHEY, SVGAGI. CDR3 loop: CASSRDTGAQGYTF. The CDR3 bases are TGTGCCAGCAGTCGGGATACAGGGGCTCAGGGCTACACCTTC.

J is TRBJ2-3 and V is TRBV9; 12 positions match TRBD2. Germline loops: CDR1 SGDLS, CDR2 YYNGEE. The ends lost 4 bases at V and 5 bases at J; junction bases unmatched: 8. The CDR3 is 16 amino acids. CDR3 in DNA: TGTGCCAGCAGCCCCCTAGCGGGGGGGCCTATAGATACGCAGTATTTT. Translated, it gives CASSPLAGGPIDTQYF.

This clonotype was seen just once. The chain is built from TRBV5-1 and TRBJ2-5, with TRBD2 matching over 12 bases. Trimming removed 4 bases from V and 11 bases from J; junction bases left unmatched: 12. Germline CDR1 and CDR2: SGHRS and YFSETQ. CDR3 length: 15 residues. The CDR3, as DNA: TGCGCCAGCAGCCCAGCTAGCGGGGGGGTCTATGAGCAGTACTTC. This translates into CASSPASGGVYEQYF.

The V and J genes are TRBV7-2 and TRBJ1-5, with 10 bases matching TRBD1. V was clipped by 2 bases and J by 4 bases; unmatched bases: 5. In germline, CDR1 is SGHTA, CDR2 FQGNSA. The CDR3 sequence is 16 residues long. The CDR3 DNA reads TGTGCCAGCAGCTTACGTCCGGGACAGGGGAATCAGCCCCAGCATTTT. Protein: CASSLRPGQGNQPQHF.

The rearrangement links TRBV7-9 to TRBJ2-5; 9 nucleotides agree with TRBD2. The germline gives CDR1 SEHNR, CDR2 FQNEAQ (reference sequence). This CDR3 comprises 17 residues. V shed 2 bases and J 3 bases; nucleotides not matched to a gene: 10. CDR3 residues: CASSLTRGGRRKETQYF. The CDR3 DNA reads as TGTGCCAGCAGCTTAACGCGGGGGGGCCGTAGAAAAGAGACCCAGTACTTC.

In this sample, this clonotype turned up a few times. The chain uses TRBV15 and TRBJ1-2; TRBD1 matches at 7 bases. CDR1 and CDR2 (germline): LNHNV, YYDKDF (reference sequence). V gave up 5 bases and J gave up 0 bases; unmatched junction bases: 6. The CDR3 runs to 15 residues. The CDR3 DNA is TGTGCCACCAGCGCCGGGACAGCTGCTAACTATGGCTACACCTTC. As protein: CATSAGTAANYGYTF.

This clonotype was observed a handful of times. This chain links TRBV7-9 with TRBJ1-1; 10 positions agree with TRBD1. The V and J ends lost 5 bases and 1 base, in that order; junction bases with no gene match: 4. The germline V gene encodes CDR1 SEHNR and CDR2 FQNEAQ (reference sequence). The CDR3 is 15 residues long. The CDR3 coding sequence is TGTGCCAGCAGCCACGGGACAGGGGAGAACACTGAAGCTTTCTTT. It translates to CASSHGTGENTEAFF.

V usage is TRBV3-1 and J usage is TRBJ1-2; D call uncertain. CDR1 is LGHDT, CDR2 YNNKEL, per germline (reference sequence). This CDR3 spans 16 amino acids. V gave up 4 bases and J gave up 5 bases, with 20 bases separating them. DNA of the CDR3: TGTGCCAGCAGCCTCATTCCCGTGTGGAGGGTATATGGCTACACCTTC. It encodes CASSLIPVWRVYGYTF. Filled out from reference TRBV3-1 and TRBJ1-2, the complete variable domain reads DTAVSQTPKYLVTQMGNDKSIKCEQNLGHDTMYWYKQDSKKFLKIMFSYNNKELIINETVPNRFSPKSPDKAHLNLHINSLELGDSAVYFCASSLIPVWRVYGYTFGSGTRLTVV.

This clonotype was counted between two and nine times. The V and J genes are TRBV7-2 and TRBJ2-3; 9 bases agree with TRBD2. CDR3 size: 15 residues. The V segment lost 5 bases and the J segment 6 bases; nucleotides outside the gene matches: 9. Germline CDR1 and CDR2: SGHTA and FQGNSA. The CDR3 region is CASSPRAGGFDTQYF. The CDR3 bases are TGTGCCAGCAGCCCCCGAGCGGGGGGCTTTGATACGCAGTATTTT. Supplemented by reference TRBV7-2 and TRBJ2-3, the full variable domain reads GAGVSQSPSNKVTEKGKDVELRCDPISGHTALYWYRQSLGQGLEFLIYFQGNSAPDKSGLPSDRFSAERTGGSVSTLTIQRTQQEDSAVYLCASSPRAGGFDTQYFGPGTRLTVL.

This clonotype has only a few counts. The V and J genes are TRBV5-6 and TRBJ2-3, with TRBD2 matching 13 bases. Germline assignment: CDR1 SGHDT and CDR2 YYEEEE. This CDR3 region has 18 residues. The junction had 11 bases not matched to a gene; V was cut back by 4 bases and J by 3 bases. The CDR3 loop reads CASSGQRTSGGPTDTQYF. The CDR3 DNA reads as TGTGCCAGCAGCGGCCAACGGACTAGCGGGGGACCAACAGATACGCAGTATTTT. Drawing the rest from reference TRBV5-6 and TRBJ2-3, the complete variable domain is DAGVTQSPTHLIKTRGQQVTLRCSPKSGHDTVSWYQQALGQGPQFIFQYYEEEERQRGNFPDRFSGHQFPNYSSELNVNALLLGDSALYLCASSGQRTSGGPTDTQYFGPGTRLTVL.